The 19 T cell receptor beta chains given below trace back to one sample, sequenced in a study of blood T cell repertoires in COVID-19. The data were produced by immunoSEQ multiplex PCR, yet TCRdb's version contains in-frame clones alone and is incomplete. The data contain roughly 230,000 clones, around 90% of them singletons. The sample was peripheral blood. These receptors were obtained from a man aged 30-40 years with COVID-19, enrolled during active disease.

This chain links TRBV6-5 with TRBJ1-3; 7 nucleotides align to TRBD1. The V gene end was trimmed by 2 bases and the J gene end by 7 bases; junction bases not matched to a gene: 5. The CDR3 has 14 residues. CDR1 is MNHEY, CDR2 SVGAGI, per germline. In DNA, the CDR3 is TGTGCCAGCAGTTACGAGCCAGGGGGGAACACCATATATTTT. Translation gives CASSYEPGGNTIYF.

The chain joins TRBV2 to TRBJ2-7; D not certain. Germline-derived CDR1 and CDR2 are SNHLY and FYNNEI. V was shortened by 1 base and J by 2 bases, with 6 bases between the two germline ends. This CDR3 is 13 amino acids long. Here the CDR3 reads CASSEDITYEQYF. CDR3 nucleotide sequence: TGTGCCAGCAGTGAAGACATAACCTACGAGCAGTACTTC.

The chain combines TRBV12-3 or TRBV12-4 with TRBJ1-2; no clear D. The CDR3 is made up of 13 amino acids. Trimming removed 3 bases from V and 1 base from J, with 6 bases in between. The CDR3 region has the DNA TGTGCCAGCAGTTTGGAGTTTAACTATGGCTACACCTTC. Its translation is CASSLEFNYGYTF.

This clone was recorded once. V gene TRBV7-3 combines with J gene TRBJ1-2; D is undetermined. The germline V and J ends were trimmed by 3 bases and 0 bases, with 5 bases remaining between them. The CDR3 has 13 amino acids. Germline V gene lookup returns CDR1 SGHTA and CDR2 FQGTGA. CDR3 sequence (DNA): TGTGCCAGCAGCTTTGGCTCTAACTATGGCTACACCTTC. It encodes CASSFGSNYGYTF.

V is TRBV5-1 and J is TRBJ1-4; the match to TRBD1 covers 11 bases. The germline gives CDR1 SGHRS, CDR2 YFSETQ. The CDR3 length is 14 residues. Unmatched junction bases numbered 3, after V lost 4 bases and J lost 7 bases. The CDR3 coding sequence is TGCGCCAGCAGCGAGGACAGGGGGCGTGAAAAACTGTTTTTT. This translates into CASSEDRGREKLFF.

The CDR3 here is CASSTGGGASTDTQYF. The CDR3 region has the DNA TGTGCCAGCAGCACGGGCGGGGGAGCTAGCACAGATACGCAGTATTTT. The J gene is TRBJ2-3, the V gene TRBV9, with TRBD2 matching over 7 bases. The V gene's germline CDR1 is SGDLS and CDR2 YYNGEE. V trimming: 4 bases; J trimming: 0 bases; junction bases outside the gene matches: 8. The CDR3 loop spans 16 amino acids.

The V and J genes are TRBV12-3 or TRBV12-4 and TRBJ1-1; maybe TRBD1 (6 bases). Trimming removed 7 bases from V and 4 bases from J, with 13 bases in between. The CDR3 sequence is 13 residues long. This chain's CDR3 is CASNKGVGTEAFF. Here the CDR3 DNA reads TGTGCCAGCAACAAGGGGGTTGGCACTGAAGCTTTCTTT.

The chain recombines TRBV24-1 with TRBJ1-2, with 7 positions matching TRBD1. Germline V gives CDR1 KGHDR, CDR2 SFDVKD. This CDR3 region has 23 residues. The V and J ends lost 0 bases and 8 bases, in that order; junction bases with no gene match: 32. The CDR3 nucleotides are TGTGCCACCAGTGATTTGCACAGTGCTTCTTGGCCACCTGCTCCCGACAGGGAAGAAGGCTACACCTTC. Translated, it gives CATSDLHSASWPPAPDREEGYTF.

This chain connects TRBV6-1 to TRBJ2-7, with D perhaps TRBD1 (6 bases). Germline CDR1 reads MNHNS; CDR2 reads SASEGT. The CDR3 spans 13 residues. Trimming took off 2 bases at V and 5 bases at J, with 10 bases between the two ends. CDR3 in DNA: TGTGCCAGCAGTGAATCAGGGGCTGACGAGCAGTACTTC. It specifies CASSESGADEQYF.

The V call is TRBV6-5, the J call TRBJ2-7; D might be TRBD1 (6 bases). CDR1 MNHEY and CDR2 SVGAGI come from the germline V gene. The ends were cut back, 10 bases at V and 5 bases at J, with 18 bases in the middle. The CDR3 is 13 residues long. The CDR3 nucleotides are TGTGCCATAGACCAGGGGTTGAGGAACGAGCAGTACTTC. It yields the protein CAIDQGLRNEQYF.

The V call is TRBV6-5, the J call TRBJ2-6; 9 bases are shared with TRBD1. J was trimmed by 4 bases and V by 6 bases; bases with no gene match: 4. CDR3 size: 15 residues. The germline V gene encodes CDR1 MNHEY and CDR2 SVGAGI. In DNA, the CDR3 is TGTGCCAGCAGGGGGACAGGGTCAGGGGCCAACGTCCTGACTTTC. Amino acids: CASRGTGSGANVLTF.

This chain joins TRBV3-1 (or the pseudogene TRBV3-2) and TRBJ1-6; TRBD1 matches 7 bases. V dropped 0 bases and J dropped 10; count of bases not matched to a gene: 9. Germline V gives CDR1 LGHDT, CDR2 YNNKEL (reference sequence). The CDR3 loop spans 16 amino acids. CDR3 amino acids: CASSQEGGRGLSPLHF. The CDR3 DNA sequence: TGTGCCAGCAGCCAAGAAGGGGGTAGGGGGCTGTCACCCCTCCACTTT.

CDR3 DNA sequence: TGCGCCAGCAGTGAGCGGGCCTACGAGCAGTACTTC. It encodes CASSERAYEQYF. The chain carries TRBV10-2 and TRBJ2-7; no clear D. This CDR3 region has 12 residues. CDR1 and CDR2 (germline): WSHSY, SAAADI. The V gene lost 2 bases and the J gene lost 2 bases, with 4 bases spanning the gap.

The chain links TRBV6-4 to TRBJ2-1; 11 bases map to TRBD1. CDR3 length: 18 residues. Per germline, CDR1 MRHNA and CDR2 SNTAGT. Trimming took 1 base from V and 0 from J; bases not matched to a gene: 5. The CDR3, as DNA: TGTGCCAGCAGTGACTGCGGACAGGGGGCTAGCTCCTACAATGAGCAGTTCTTC. This codes for CASSDCGQGASSYNEQFF.

In this sample, this clone turned up once. This CDR3 is also generated by other DNA sequences in the sample. In DNA, the CDR3 is TGTGCCAGCAGCTCAGGGACAGGGAACACTGAAGCTTTCTTT. It encodes CASSSGTGNTEAFF. The genes are TRBV11-2 and TRBJ1-1; 8 bases map to TRBD1. V shed 4 bases, J shed 1 base, and the junction held 2 bases outside the gene matches. The CDR3 contains 14 residues. The germline gives CDR1 SGHAT, CDR2 FQNNGV.

The V and J genes are TRBV6-5 and TRBJ2-3; 7 positions agree with TRBD1. This CDR3 is 13 amino acids long. The ends lost 10 bases at V and 0 bases at J; junction bases unmatched: 4. CDR1 and CDR2 (germline): MNHEY, SVGAGI. The CDR3 here is CAIWTGSTDTQYF. For the CDR3, the DNA is TGTGCCATATGGACAGGAAGCACAGATACGCAGTATTTT.

This clone was seen only once. The rearrangement joins TRBV7-2 to TRBJ1-2; D perhaps matches TRBD1 (5 bases). V was pared by 5 bases and J by 2 bases, with 18 bases between. Germline values: CDR1 SGHTA, CDR2 FQGNSA. The CDR3 contains 16 residues. The CDR3 spells CASSLGIGGTNYGYTF. The CDR3 DNA reads TGTGCCAGCAGCCTCGGAATCGGAGGGACGAACTATGGCTACACCTTC.

The genes are TRBV11-2 and TRBJ2-7, with 8 bases that match TRBD1. CDR1 SGHAT and CDR2 FQNNGV come from the germline V gene. Trimming took 4 bases from V and 0 from J; bases not matched to a gene: 5. The CDR3 runs 15 residues. The CDR3 nucleotides are TGTGCCAGCAGCTCCGGGACAGGCCTCTCCTACGAGCAGTACTTC. Residues: CASSSGTGLSYEQYF.

The chain carries TRBV7-9 and TRBJ1-4, with D uncertain. Germline lookup yields CDR1 SEHNR and CDR2 FQNEAQ (reference sequence). The ends were cut back, 2 bases at V and 8 bases at J, with 9 bases in the middle. CDR3 length: 13 residues. Written as DNA, the CDR3 is TGTGCCAGCAGCTTAACGGGAGGAGAAAAACTGTTTTTT. Translated: CASSLTGGEKLFF.